This T cell receptor (beta chain) came from a study of blood T cell repertoires in COVID-19. There are 14 residues in the CDR3. The V gene end was trimmed by 5 bases and the J gene end by 8 bases; junction bases not matched to a gene: 6. CDR1 LNHDA and CDR2 SQIVND come from the germline V gene (reference sequence). Original data processing: Cell counts per sample came from amplifying reference gene primers. Clones were read by immunoSEQ multiplex PCR, and TCRdb kept only the in-frame ones, dropping some. That table supplies the V and J calls and clone size; D and trimming were determined from the DNA. The data show 55,000 to 80,000 clones, roughly 90% seen once.

This sequence joins TRBV19 and TRBJ2-2; 9 nucleotides match TRBD1. Source material: peripheral blood. This clonotype was sampled from a woman aged 60-70 years with acute or convalescent COVID-19. DNA for the CDR3: TGTGCCAGTAGTCCACGGGACAGGGCGGGGGAGCTGTTTTTT. Its protein is CASSPRDRAGELFF.